The present entry profiles one T cell receptor beta chain with its context. This entry comes from a study of blood T cell repertoires in COVID-19. Study summary: Donors in the United States, Italy and Spain gave samples during acute or convalescent COVID-19.

Per the study methods: Scientists estimated how many nucleated cells there were by amplifying reference gene primers. The repertoire was sequenced with immunoSEQ multiplex PCR; TCRdb's copy has only in-frame clones and lacks some. That table supplies the V and J calls and clone size; D and trimming were determined from the DNA. The data hold about 100,000 clones, with around 92% observed a single time. Trimming cost V 7 bases and J 1 base, with 22 bases left between them. CDR3 size: 17 residues. CDR1 and CDR2 from the germline V gene are SGHTA and FQGTGA. The clonotype comes from a man in his forties with active or convalescent COVID-19. This rearrangement joins TRBV7-3 to TRBJ1-1, with D maybe TRBD1 (6 bases). The sequenced sample consisted of peripheral blood. CDR3 protein: CASTLTAGADSNTEAFF. The DNA of the CDR3 is TGTGCCAGCACATTAACAGCGGGGGCGGATTCGAACACTGAAGCTTTCTTT.